In this sample, the clone carrying this T cell receptor beta chain turned up a few times. Its antigen remains unidentified. The data were taken from a study of CD8+ T cells in alopecia areata. Overall study results and limits: Given one nonresponder, whether baseline CD8+ expansion relates to response remains uncertain. For patients receiving tofacitinib, scalp clonality and expanded CD8+ clones among the top 100 significantly decreased.

Per germline, CDR1 SGHRS and CDR2 YFSETQ. J was trimmed by 5 bases and V by 3 bases; bases with no gene match: 8. CDR3 length equals 15 residues. Specified treatment: oral pan-JAK inhibitor, 5-10 mg twice daily. Isolated RNA was reverse transcribed into cDNA used as the sequencing template. Produced via immunoSEQ multiplex PCR; TCRdb's table is partial and in-frame only. The data show around 150,000 clones, with roughly two thirds seen just once and roughly 0.85% held by the top ten. The TCR was taken from a human donor with alopecia areata. J is TRBJ1-1 and V is TRBV5-1; 9 bases agree with TRBD1. The material was CD4+ T cells sorted from blood, obtained at week 4, from a patient treated with tofacitinib. The CDR3: CASSWDGTGRTEAFF. In nucleotides, the CDR3 is TGCGCCAGCAGCTGGGATGGGACAGGGAGGACTGAAGCTTTCTTT.